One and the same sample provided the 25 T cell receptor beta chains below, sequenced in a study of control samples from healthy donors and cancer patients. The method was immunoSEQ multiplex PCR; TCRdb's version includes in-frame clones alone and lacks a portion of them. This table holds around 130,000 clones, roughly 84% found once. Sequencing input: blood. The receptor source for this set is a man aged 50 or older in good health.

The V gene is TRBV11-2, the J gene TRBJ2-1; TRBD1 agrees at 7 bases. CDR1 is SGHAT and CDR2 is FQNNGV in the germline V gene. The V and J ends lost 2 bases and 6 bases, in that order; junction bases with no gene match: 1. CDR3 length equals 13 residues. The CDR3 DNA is TGTGCCAGCAGCTTATACAGGGGCAATGAGCAGTTCTTC. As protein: CASSLYRGNEQFF. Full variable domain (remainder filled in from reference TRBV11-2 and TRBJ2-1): EAGVAQSPRYKIIEKRQSVAFWCNPISGHATLYWYQQILGQGPKLLIQFQNNGVVDDSQLPKDRFSAERLKGVDSTLKIQPAKLEDSAVYLCASSLYRGNEQFFGPGTRLTVL.

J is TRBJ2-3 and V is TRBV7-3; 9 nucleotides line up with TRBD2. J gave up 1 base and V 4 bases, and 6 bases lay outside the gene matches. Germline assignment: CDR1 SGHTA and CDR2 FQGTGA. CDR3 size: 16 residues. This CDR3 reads CASSSLSGRGTDTQYF. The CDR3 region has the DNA TGTGCCAGCAGCTCCCTTAGCGGGAGAGGCACAGATACGCAGTATTTT.

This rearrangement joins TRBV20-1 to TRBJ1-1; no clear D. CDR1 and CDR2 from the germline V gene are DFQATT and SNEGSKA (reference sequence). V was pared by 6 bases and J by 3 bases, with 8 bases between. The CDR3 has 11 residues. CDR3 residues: CSAALHTEAFF. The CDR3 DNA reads TGCAGTGCCGCCTTACACACTGAAGCTTTCTTT.

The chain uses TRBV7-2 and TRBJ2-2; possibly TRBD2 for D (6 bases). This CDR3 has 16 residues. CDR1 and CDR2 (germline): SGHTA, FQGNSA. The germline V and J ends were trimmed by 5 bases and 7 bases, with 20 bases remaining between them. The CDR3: CASSRGRLAMGGELFF. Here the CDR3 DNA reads TGTGCCAGCAGCCGCGGTCGTCTAGCGATGGGCGGGGAGCTGTTTTTT.

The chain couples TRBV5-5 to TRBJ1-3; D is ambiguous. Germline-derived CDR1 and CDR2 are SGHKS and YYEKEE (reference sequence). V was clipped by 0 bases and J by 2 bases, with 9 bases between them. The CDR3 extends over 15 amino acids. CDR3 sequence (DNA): TGTGCCAGCAGCTTGGCTCCAAATACTGGAAACACCATATATTTT. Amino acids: CASSLAPNTGNTIYF.

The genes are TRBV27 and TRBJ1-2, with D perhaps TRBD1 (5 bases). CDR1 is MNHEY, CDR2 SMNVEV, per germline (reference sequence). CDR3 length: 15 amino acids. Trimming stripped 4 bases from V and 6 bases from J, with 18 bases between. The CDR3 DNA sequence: TGTGCCAGCAGTTCAAACCGTGGGCGGGGACATGGCTACACCTTC. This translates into CASSSNRGRGHGYTF.

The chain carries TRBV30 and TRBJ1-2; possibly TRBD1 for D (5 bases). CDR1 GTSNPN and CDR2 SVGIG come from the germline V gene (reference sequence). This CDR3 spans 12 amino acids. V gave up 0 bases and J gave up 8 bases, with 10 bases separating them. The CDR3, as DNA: TGTGCCTGGAGTGTGGTCAGGGAAGGCTACACCTTC. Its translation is CAWSVVREGYTF.

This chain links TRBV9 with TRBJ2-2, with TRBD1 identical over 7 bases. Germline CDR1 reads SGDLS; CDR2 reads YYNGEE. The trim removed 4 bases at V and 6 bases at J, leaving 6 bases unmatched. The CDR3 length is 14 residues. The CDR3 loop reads CASSRQGEAGELFF. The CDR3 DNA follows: TGTGCCAGCAGCCGACAGGGTGAAGCCGGGGAGCTGTTTTTT.

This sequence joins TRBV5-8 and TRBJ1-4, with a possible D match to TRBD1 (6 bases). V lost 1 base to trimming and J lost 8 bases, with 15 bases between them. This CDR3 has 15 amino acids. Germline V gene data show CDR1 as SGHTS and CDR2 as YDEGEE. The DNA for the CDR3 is TGTGCCAGCAGCTTGAGTACACCTAGGGGGGAAAAACTGTTTTTT. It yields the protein CASSLSTPRGEKLFF.

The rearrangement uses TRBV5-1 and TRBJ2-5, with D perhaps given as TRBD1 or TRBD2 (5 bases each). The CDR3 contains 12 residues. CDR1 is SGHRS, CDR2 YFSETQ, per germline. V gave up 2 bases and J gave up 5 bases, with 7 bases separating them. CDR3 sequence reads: CASSFEGETQYF. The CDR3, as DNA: TGCGCCAGCAGCTTCGAGGGGGAGACCCAGTACTTC.

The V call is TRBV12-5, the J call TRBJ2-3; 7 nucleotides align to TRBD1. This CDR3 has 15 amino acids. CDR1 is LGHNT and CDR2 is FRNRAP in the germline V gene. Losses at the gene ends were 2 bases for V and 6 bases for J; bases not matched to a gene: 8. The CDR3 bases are TGTGCTAGTGGTTTGTCACAGGGGATGAGGGATACGCAGTATTTT. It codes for CASGLSQGMRDTQYF.

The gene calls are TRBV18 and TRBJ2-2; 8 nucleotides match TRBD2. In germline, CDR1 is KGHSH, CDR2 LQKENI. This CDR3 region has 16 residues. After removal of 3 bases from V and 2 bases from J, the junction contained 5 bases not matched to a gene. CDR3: CASSPSGGFNTGELFF. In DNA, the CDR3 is TGTGCCAGCTCACCGAGCGGGGGCTTTAACACCGGGGAGCTGTTTTTT. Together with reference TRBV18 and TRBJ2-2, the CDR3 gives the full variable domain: NAGVMQNPRHLVRRRGQEARLRCSPMKGHSHVYWYRQLPEEGLKFMVYLQKENIIDESGMPKERFSAEFPKEGPSILRIQQVVRGDSAAYFCASSPSGGFNTGELFFGEGSRLTVL.

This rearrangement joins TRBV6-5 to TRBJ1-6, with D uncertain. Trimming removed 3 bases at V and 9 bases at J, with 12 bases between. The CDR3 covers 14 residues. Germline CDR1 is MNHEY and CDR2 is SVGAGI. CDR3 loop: CASSYMDYFSPLHF. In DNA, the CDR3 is TGTGCCAGCAGTTATATGGATTACTTTTCACCCCTCCACTTT.

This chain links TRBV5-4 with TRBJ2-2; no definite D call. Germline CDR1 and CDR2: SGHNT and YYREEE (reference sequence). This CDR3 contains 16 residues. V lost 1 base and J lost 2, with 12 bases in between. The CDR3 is CASSLWRFPNTGELFF. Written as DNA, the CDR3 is TGTGCCAGCAGCTTGTGGCGCTTCCCTAACACCGGGGAGCTGTTTTTT.

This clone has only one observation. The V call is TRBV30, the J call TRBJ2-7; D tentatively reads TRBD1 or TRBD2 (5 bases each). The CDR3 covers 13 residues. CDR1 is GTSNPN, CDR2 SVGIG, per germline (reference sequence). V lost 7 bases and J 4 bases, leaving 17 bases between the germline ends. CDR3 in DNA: TGTGCCTCGTCCCGGGACGCATCTTACGAGCAGTACTTC. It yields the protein CASSRDASYEQYF.

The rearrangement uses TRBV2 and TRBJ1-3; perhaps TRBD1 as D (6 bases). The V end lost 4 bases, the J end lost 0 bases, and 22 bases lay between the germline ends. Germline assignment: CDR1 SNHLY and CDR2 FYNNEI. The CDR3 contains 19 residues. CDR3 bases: TGTGCCAGCAGTGTACCTGGGGGGCCAAATCTTAGCTCTGGAAACACCATATATTTT. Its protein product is CASSVPGGPNLSSGNTIYF.

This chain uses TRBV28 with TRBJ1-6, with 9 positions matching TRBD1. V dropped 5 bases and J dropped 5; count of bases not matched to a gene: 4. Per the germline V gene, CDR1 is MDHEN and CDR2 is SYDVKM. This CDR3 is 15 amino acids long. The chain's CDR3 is CASSPRDRDNSPLHF. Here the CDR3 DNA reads TGTGCCAGCAGTCCTCGGGACAGGGATAATTCACCCCTCCACTTT.

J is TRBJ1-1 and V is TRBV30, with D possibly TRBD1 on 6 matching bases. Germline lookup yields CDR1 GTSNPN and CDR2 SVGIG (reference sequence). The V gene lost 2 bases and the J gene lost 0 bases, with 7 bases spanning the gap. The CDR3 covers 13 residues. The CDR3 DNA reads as TGTGCCTGGAGTCAGGGGATGAACACTGAAGCTTTCTTT. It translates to CAWSQGMNTEAFF.

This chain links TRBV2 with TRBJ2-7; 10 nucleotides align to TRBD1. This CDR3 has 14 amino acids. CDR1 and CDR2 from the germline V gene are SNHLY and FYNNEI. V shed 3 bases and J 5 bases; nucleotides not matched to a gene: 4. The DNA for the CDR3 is TGTGCCAGCAGTGACCCGACAGGGGGCAACGAGCAGTACTTC. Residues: CASSDPTGGNEQYF.

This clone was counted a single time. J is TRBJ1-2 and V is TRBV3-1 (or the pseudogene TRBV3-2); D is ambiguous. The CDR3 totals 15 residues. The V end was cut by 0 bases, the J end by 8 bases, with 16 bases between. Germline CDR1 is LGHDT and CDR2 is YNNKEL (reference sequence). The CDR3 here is CASSQDHTAFWGYTF. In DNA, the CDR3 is TGTGCCAGCAGCCAAGATCACACGGCCTTTTGGGGCTACACCTTC.

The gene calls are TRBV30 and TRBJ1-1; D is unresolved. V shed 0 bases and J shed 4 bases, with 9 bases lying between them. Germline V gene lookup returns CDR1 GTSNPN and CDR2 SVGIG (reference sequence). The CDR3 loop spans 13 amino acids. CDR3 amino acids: CAWSVSLTTEAFF. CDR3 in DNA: TGTGCCTGGAGTGTATCCCTTACCACTGAAGCTTTCTTT.

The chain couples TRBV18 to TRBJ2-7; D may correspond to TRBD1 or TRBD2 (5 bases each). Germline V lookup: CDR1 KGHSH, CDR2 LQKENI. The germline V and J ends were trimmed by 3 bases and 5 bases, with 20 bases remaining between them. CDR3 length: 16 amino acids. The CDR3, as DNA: TGTGCCAGCTCACCCCCCAGGGCCCGAGCGGACAACGAGCAGTACTTC. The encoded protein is CASSPPRARADNEQYF.

Here the CDR3 reads CASSPTLYPTRSYEQYF. The CDR3 DNA follows: TGTGCCAGCTCACCGACTCTTTACCCGACCCGGTCCTACGAGCAGTACTTC. This chain links TRBV18 with TRBJ2-7; no firm D call. The CDR3 contains 17 residues. Germline V gene lookup returns CDR1 KGHSH and CDR2 LQKENI. Deletions cut 3 bases from V and 1 base from J, with 19 bases between. The entire variable domain, with the rest obtained from reference TRBV18 and TRBJ2-7, is as follows: NAGVMQNPRHLVRRRGQEARLRCSPMKGHSHVYWYRQLPEEGLKFMVYLQKENIIDESGMPKERFSAEFPKEGPSILRIQQVVRGDSAAYFCASSPTLYPTRSYEQYFGPGTRLTVT.

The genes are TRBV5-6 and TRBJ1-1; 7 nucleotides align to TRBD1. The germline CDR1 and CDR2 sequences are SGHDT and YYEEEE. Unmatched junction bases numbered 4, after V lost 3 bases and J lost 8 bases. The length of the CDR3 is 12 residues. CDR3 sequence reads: CASSYGTAEAFF. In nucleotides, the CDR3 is TGTGCCAGCAGCTACGGGACAGCCGAAGCTTTCTTT.

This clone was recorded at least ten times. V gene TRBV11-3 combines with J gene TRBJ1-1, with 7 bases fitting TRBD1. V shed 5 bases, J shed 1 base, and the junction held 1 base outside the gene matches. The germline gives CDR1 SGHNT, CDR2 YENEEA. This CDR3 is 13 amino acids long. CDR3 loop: CASSRQGNTEAFF. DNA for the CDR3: TGTGCCAGCAGCAGACAGGGGAACACTGAAGCTTTCTTT.